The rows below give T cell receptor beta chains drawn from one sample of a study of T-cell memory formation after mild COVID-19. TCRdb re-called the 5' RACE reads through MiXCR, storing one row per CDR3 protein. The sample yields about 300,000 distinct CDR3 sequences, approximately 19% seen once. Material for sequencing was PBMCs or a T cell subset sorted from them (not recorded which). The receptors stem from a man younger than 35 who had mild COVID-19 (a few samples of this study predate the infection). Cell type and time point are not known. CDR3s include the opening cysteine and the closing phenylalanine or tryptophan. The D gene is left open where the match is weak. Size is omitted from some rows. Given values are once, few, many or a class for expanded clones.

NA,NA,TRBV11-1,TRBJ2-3,CASSFGWASTDTQYF,TGTGCCAGCAGCTTCGGGTGGGCCAGCACAGATACGCAGTATTTT
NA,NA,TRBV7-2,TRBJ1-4,CASSLPGGGQLFF,TGTGCCAGCAGCCTACCCGGGGGGGGCCAACTGTTTTTT
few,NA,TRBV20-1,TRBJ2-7,CSASERGPSYEQYF,TGCAGTGCTAGCGAGAGGGGCCCGTCCTACGAGCAGTACTTC
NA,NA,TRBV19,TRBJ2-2,CASGKWGAGELFF,TGTGCCAGTGGGAAATGGGGGGCCGGGGAGCTGTTTTTT
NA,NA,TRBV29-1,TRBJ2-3,CSVDGVTSTDTQYF,TGCAGCGTTGACGGGGTGACTAGCACAGATACGCAGTATTTT
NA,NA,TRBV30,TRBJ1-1,CAWSVSAYTEAFF,TGTGCCTGGAGTGTGTCGGCTTACACTGAAGCTTTCTTT
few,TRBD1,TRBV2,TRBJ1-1,CASSEVGTAPAEAFF,TGTGCCAGCAGTGAAGTTGGGACAGCCCCCGCTGAAGCTTTCTTT
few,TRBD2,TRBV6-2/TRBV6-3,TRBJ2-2,CASRRLAGTTGELFF,TGTGCCAGCAGAAGACTAGCGGGGACAACCGGGGAGCTGTTTTTT
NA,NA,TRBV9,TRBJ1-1,CASSGGTYMVTEAFF,TGTGCCAGCAGCGGGGGGACTTATATGGTCACTGAAGCTTTCTTT
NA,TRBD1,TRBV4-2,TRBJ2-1,CASSQGDRGPGNEQFF,TGTGCCAGCAGCCAGGGAGACAGGGGGCCCGGCAATGAGCAGTTCTTC
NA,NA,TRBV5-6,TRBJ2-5,CASSFLPTVQETQYF,TGTGCCAGCAGCTTTCTTCCGACTGTTCAAGAGACCCAGTACTTC
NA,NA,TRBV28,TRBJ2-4,CASSDQGINIQYF,TGTGCCAGCAGTGACCAGGGGATAAACATTCAGTACTTC
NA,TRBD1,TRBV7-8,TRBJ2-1,CASDLSSGTGPDEQFF,TGTGCCAGCGACCTATCATCCGGGACAGGGCCGGATGAGCAGTTCTTC
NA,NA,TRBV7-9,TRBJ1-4,CASSRNRVGGEKLFF,TGTGCCAGCAGCAGAAACAGGGTCGGTGGTGAAAAACTGTTTTTT
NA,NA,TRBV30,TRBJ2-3,CAWSVRLLDTQYF,TGTGCCTGGAGTGTACGCCTTCTAGATACGCAGTATTTT
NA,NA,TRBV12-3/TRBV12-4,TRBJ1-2,CASSWGLRNGYTF,TGTGCCAGCAGTTGGGGCCTCCGGAATGGCTACACCTTC
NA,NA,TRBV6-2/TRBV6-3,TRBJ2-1,CASSGQGIYNEQFF,TGTGCCAGCTCGGGGCAGGGTATCTACAATGAGCAGTTCTTC
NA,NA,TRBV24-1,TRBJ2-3,CATSDSTISTDTQYF,TGTGCCACCAGTGATTCGACAATTAGCACAGATACGCAGTATTTT
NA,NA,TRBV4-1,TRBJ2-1,CASSQGAAYNEQFF,TGCGCCAGCAGCCAAGGTGCGGCATACAATGAGCAGTTCTTC
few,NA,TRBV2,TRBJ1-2,CASLGVGRGYTF,TGTGCCAGCCTTGGGGTGGGGCGCGGCTACACCTTC
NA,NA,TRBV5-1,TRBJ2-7,CASSFFRAEQYF,TGCGCCAGCAGCTTCTTCCGGGCCGAGCAGTACTTC
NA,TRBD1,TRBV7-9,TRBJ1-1,CASSDDRVNTEAFF,TGTGCCAGCAGCGATGACAGGGTGAACACTGAAGCTTTCTTT
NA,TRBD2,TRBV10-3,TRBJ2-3,CAIRESLLAGAGTQYF,TGTGCCATCAGAGAAAGTTTACTAGCGGGAGCGGGTACGCAGTATTTT
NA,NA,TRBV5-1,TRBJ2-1,CASSLDNQSYNEQFF,TGCGCCAGCAGCTTGGATAATCAAAGCTACAATGAGCAGTTCTTC
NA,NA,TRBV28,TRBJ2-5,CASSLARAGEETQYF,TGTGCCAGCAGTTTGGCAAGGGCTGGGGAGGAGACCCAGTACTTC
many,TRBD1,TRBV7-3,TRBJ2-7,CASSSGTGSQKEQYF,TGTGCCAGCAGCTCCGGGACAGGCTCCCAGAAGGAGCAGTACTTC
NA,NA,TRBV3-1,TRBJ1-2,CASSQDNFGGNYGYTF,TGTGCCAGCAGCCAAGATAATTTCGGGGGAAATTATGGCTACACCTTC
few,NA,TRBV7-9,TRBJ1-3,CASSSSRGYGNTIYF,TGTGCCAGCAGCTCTTCCCGGGGGTATGGAAACACCATATATTTT
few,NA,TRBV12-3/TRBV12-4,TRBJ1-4,CASSLVGDNEKLFF,TGTGCCAGCAGTTTAGTAGGGGATAATGAAAAACTGTTTTTT
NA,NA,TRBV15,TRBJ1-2,CATSRDSYGYTF,TGTGCCACCAGCAGAGATTCCTATGGCTACACCTTC
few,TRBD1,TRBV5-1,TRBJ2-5,CASSLGQERETQYF,TGCGCCAGCAGCCTAGGACAGGAGAGGGAGACCCAGTACTTC
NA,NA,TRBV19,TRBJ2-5,CASSVQTQETQYF,TGTGCCAGTAGTGTACAGACCCAAGAGACCCAGTACTTC
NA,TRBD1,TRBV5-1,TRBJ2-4,CASSLETGGAGNIQYF,TGCGCCAGCAGCCTGGAGACAGGGGGGGCGGGAAACATTCAGTACTTC
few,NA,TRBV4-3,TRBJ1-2,CASSQDLSGPYGYTF,TGCGCCAGCAGCCAAGATCTTTCAGGGCCCTATGGCTACACCTTC
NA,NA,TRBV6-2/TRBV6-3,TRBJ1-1,CASTLGGTNTEAFF,TGTGCCAGCACGTTGGGGGGGACCAACACTGAAGCTTTCTTT